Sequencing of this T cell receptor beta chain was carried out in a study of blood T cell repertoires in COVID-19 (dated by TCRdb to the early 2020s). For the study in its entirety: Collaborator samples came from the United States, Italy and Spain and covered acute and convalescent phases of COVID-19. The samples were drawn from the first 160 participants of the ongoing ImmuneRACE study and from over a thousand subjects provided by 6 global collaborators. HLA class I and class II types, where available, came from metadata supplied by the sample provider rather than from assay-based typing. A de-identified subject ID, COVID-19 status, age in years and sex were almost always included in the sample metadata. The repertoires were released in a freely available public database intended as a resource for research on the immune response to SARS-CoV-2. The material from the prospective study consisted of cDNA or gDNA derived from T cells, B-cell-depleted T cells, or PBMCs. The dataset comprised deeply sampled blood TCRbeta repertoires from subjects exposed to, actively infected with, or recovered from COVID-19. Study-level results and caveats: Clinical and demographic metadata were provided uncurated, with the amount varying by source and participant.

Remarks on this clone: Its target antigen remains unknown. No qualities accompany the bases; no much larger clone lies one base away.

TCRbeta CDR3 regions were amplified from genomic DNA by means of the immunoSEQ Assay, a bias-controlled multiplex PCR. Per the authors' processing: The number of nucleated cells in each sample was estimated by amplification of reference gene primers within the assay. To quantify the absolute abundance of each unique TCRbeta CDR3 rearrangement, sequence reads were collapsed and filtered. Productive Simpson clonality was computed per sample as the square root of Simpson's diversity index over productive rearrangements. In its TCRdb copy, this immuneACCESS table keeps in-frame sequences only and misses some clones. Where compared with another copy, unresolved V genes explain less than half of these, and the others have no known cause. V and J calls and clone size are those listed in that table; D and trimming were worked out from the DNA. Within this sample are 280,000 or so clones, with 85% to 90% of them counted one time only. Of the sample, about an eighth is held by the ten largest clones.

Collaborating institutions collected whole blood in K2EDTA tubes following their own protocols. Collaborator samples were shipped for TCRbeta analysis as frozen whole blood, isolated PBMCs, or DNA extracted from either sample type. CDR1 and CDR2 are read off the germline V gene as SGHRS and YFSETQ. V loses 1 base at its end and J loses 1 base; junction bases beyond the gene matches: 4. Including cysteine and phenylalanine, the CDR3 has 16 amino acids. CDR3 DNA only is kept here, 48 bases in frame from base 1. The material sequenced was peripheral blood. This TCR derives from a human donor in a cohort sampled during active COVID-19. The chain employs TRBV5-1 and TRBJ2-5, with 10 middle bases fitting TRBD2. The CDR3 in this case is CASSLLAGGPQETQYF. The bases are TGCGCCAGCAGCTTGTTAGCGGGAGGCCCCCAAGAGACCCAGTACTTC. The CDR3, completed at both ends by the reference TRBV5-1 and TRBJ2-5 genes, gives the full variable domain KAGVTQTPRYLIKTRGQQVTLSCSPISGHRSVSWYQQTPGQGLQFLFEYFSETQRNKGNFPGRFSGRQFSNSRSEMNVSTLELGDSALYLCASSLLAGGPQETQYFGPGTRLLVL.